The 12 T cell receptor beta chains listed next were all sequenced from one sample in a study of T cell responses to AZD1222 COVID-19 vaccine. The data were produced by immunoSEQ multiplex PCR, yet TCRdb's version contains in-frame clones alone and is incomplete. Among 200,000 to 300,000 clones, 85% to 95% were seen once, and the ten largest hold roughly 0.51%. The sample in question was peripheral blood, obtained on day 0 of AZD1222 vaccination. These receptors all come from an adult in good health.

CDR3 bases: TGTGCCAGCAGTTCCATTACAGGGGGGAGCAATCAGCCCCAGCATTTT. Protein product: CASSSITGGSNQPQHF. The V and J genes are TRBV28 and TRBJ1-5; 8 bases agree with TRBD1. The CDR3 sequence is 16 residues long. The ends lost 4 bases at V and 1 base at J; junction bases unmatched: 6. CDR1 is MDHEN and CDR2 is SYDVKM in the germline V gene.

This chain connects TRBV28 to TRBJ2-1; TRBD2 matches at 8 bases. With V trimmed by 7 bases and J by 0 bases, 8 bases remained unmatched. The CDR3 length is 16 residues. Germline values: CDR1 MDHEN, CDR2 SYDVKM. In DNA form, the CDR3 reads TGTGCCAGCAAGGCGGGCGCGGGAGGCTCCTACAATGAGCAGTTCTTC. Protein: CASKAGAGGSYNEQFF.

This chain joins TRBV18 and TRBJ2-2; 7 bases agree with TRBD2. V shed 1 base, J shed 2 bases, and the junction held 7 bases outside the gene matches. CDR1 and CDR2 from the germline V gene are KGHSH and LQKENI. The CDR3 sequence is 17 residues long. The chain's CDR3 is CASSPQMASGNTGELFF. The CDR3 region has the DNA TGTGCCAGCTCACCACAGATGGCTAGCGGCAACACCGGGGAGCTGTTTTTT.

This sequence joins TRBV20-1 and TRBJ1-1; the D is unclear. Trimming left V 5 bases short and J 7 bases short, with 8 bases between. Germline V CDR1 and CDR2: DFQATT, SNEGSKA (reference sequence). This CDR3 region has 10 residues. CDR3 nucleotides: TGCAGTGCTGGCGACCTTGAAGCTTTCTTT. This translates into CSAGDLEAFF.

The chain is built from TRBV18 and TRBJ1-1; D is unclear. Looked up from germline, CDR1 is KGHSH and CDR2 is LQKENI. The CDR3 length is 15 residues. The V gene lost 3 bases and the J gene lost 1 base, with 12 bases spanning the gap. CDR3 region: CASSPGMWGNTEAFF. In DNA form, the CDR3 reads TGTGCCAGCTCACCCGGGATGTGGGGGAACACTGAAGCTTTCTTT.

The chain recombines TRBV2 with TRBJ2-7; 7 bases match TRBD2. Unmatched junction bases numbered 11, after V lost 10 bases and J lost 2 bases. Germline CDR1 is SNHLY and CDR2 is FYNNEI. This CDR3 spans 14 amino acids. The DNA for the CDR3 is TGTGCCACCCAGCGGGGCGATGACACCTACGAGCAGTACTTC. It specifies CATQRGDDTYEQYF. Complete variable domain (other parts from reference TRBV2 and TRBJ2-7): EPEVTQTPSHQVTQMGQEVILRCVPISNHLYFYWYRQILGQKVEFLVSFYNNEISEKSEIFDDQFSVERPDGSNFTLKIRSTKLEDSAMYFCATQRGDDTYEQYFGPGTRLTVT.

This sequence joins TRBV2 and TRBJ1-1; D possibly corresponds to TRBD1 (5 bases). CDR1 and CDR2 from the germline V gene are SNHLY and FYNNEI. V lost 11 bases to trimming and J lost 0 bases, with 13 bases between them. This CDR3 region has 13 residues. The CDR3 nucleotides are TGTGCCTCCGAGACAGAGATGAACACTGAAGCTTTCTTT. Its translation: CASETEMNTEAFF.

The V and J genes are TRBV11-2 and TRBJ1-1, with a weak D call TRBD1 (5 bases). This CDR3 comprises 13 residues. Trimming removed 1 base from V and 4 bases from J, with 7 bases in between. Looked up from germline, CDR1 is SGHAT and CDR2 is FQNNGV. CDR3: CASSLAGRTEAFF. The CDR3 DNA reads TGTGCCAGCAGCTTAGCAGGGCGCACTGAAGCTTTCTTT.

The rearrangement uses TRBV7-9 and TRBJ2-6; no reliable D call. There are 16 residues in the CDR3. The ends were cut back, 5 bases at V and 0 bases at J, with 11 bases in the middle. CDR1 SEHNR and CDR2 FQNEAQ come from the germline V gene (reference sequence). CDR3 sequence reads: CASSPHRDSGANVLTF. The CDR3 bases are TGTGCCAGCAGCCCGCACCGAGACTCTGGGGCCAACGTCCTGACTTTC.

This sequence joins TRBV4-1 and TRBJ1-1; unclear D gene. V was shortened by 3 bases and J by 0 bases, with 14 bases between the two germline ends. This CDR3 comprises 16 residues. Germline-derived CDR1 and CDR2 are MGHRA and YSYEKL. This chain's CDR3 is CASSHLPTRLNTEAFF. The CDR3, as DNA: TGCGCCAGCAGCCACCTTCCGACGAGGCTGAACACTGAAGCTTTCTTT.

The chain employs TRBV3-1 (or the pseudogene TRBV3-2) and TRBJ1-4; D gene unclear. The CDR3 is made up of 11 amino acids. V lost 3 bases and J 7 bases, leaving 3 bases between the germline ends. The germline V gene encodes CDR1 LGHDT and CDR2 YNNKEL (reference sequence). The CDR3 spells CASSQSEKLFF. CDR3 nucleotide sequence: TGTGCCAGCAGCCAGTCTGAAAAACTGTTTTTT.

This chain connects TRBV19 to TRBJ1-4; TRBD1 aligns across 7 bases. There are 15 residues in the CDR3. After removal of 3 bases from V and 4 bases from J, the junction contained 5 bases not matched to a gene. The germline CDR1 and CDR2 sequences are LNHDA and SQIVND (reference sequence). CDR3 DNA: TGTGCCAGTAGTATCGGAGGACAGGATAATGAAAAACTGTTTTTT. It yields the protein CASSIGGQDNEKLFF.